This T cell receptor beta chain was identified during a study of CD8 T cells in ankylosing spondylitis. A word on this clonotype: Its antigen is not known.

In germline, CDR1 is DFQATT, CDR2 SNEGSKA (reference sequence). The V end was cut by 3 bases, the J end by 6 bases, with 8 bases between. This CDR3 has 12 amino acids. Molecular-barcoded quantitative 5'-RACE produced these TCR beta libraries. TCRdb itself ran the 5' RACE reads through MiXCR, one entry per CDR3 protein. The data hold approximately 300,000 distinct CDR3 sequences, with 20% observed a single time. Study conclusions and caveats: Ankylosing spondylitis blood appeared to be characterized by a TCR beta motif of eight highly homologous variants. Disease-linked clones reportedly showed significant enrichment in matched ankylosing spondylitis synovial fluid.

The source of this sequence is a male donor with ankylosing spondylitis or in good health (not recorded which). Sequencing was performed on blood, either unsorted or a sorted T cell fraction (not recorded which). The V gene is TRBV20-1, the J gene TRBJ2-2; D unclear. The CDR3 sequence: CSASKPPGELFF. The CDR3 nucleotides are TGCAGTGCTAGCAAACCGCCCGGGGAGCTGTTTTTT.